This T cell receptor (beta chain) emerged from a study of breast tumors, draining lymph nodes, adjacent tissues. Overall study results and limits: Most tumor T cells seemingly derive from lymph node, then expand in tumor. That most tumor T cells come from lymph nodes remained unproven. Tumors had less TCR diversity than lymph nodes, more than nontumor tissue. Luminal-like breast cancer showed significantly greater tumor-nontumor repertoire similarity than basal-like breast cancer did.

Germline V gene data show CDR1 as LNHDA and CDR2 as SQIVND (reference sequence). There are 14 residues in the CDR3. V was shortened by 8 bases and J by 7 bases, with 18 bases between the two germline ends. Each CDR3 protein is one row after TCRdb ran MiXCR on the multiplex PCR reads. Here the sample spans 250,000 or so distinct CDR3 sequences, about 30% being singletons. The sample holds many counts of this clonotype. Its antigen is unidentified. Axillary draining lymph nodes of breast cancer patients supplied the node samples. The sequence was obtained from a female donor with breast cancer. Some clones in this sample may be carry-over from other donors' samples. Source material: axillary lymph node tissue. The chain employs TRBV19 and TRBJ1-5, with D maybe TRBD1 (5 bases). The CDR3 loop is CASRNLQVEQPQHF. CDR3 nucleotides: TGTGCCAGTCGAAATTTACAGGTCGAGCAGCCCCAGCATTTT.